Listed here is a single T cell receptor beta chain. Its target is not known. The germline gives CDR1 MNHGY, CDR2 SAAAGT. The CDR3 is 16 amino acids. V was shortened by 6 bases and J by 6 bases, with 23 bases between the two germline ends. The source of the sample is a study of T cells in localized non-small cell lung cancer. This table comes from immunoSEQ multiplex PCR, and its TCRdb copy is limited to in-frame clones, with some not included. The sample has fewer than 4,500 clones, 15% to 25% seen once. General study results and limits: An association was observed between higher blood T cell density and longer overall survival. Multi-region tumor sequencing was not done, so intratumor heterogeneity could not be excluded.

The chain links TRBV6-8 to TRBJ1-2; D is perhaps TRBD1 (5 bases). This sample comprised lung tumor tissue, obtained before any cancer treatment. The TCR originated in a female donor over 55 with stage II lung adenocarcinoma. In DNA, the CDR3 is TGTGCCAGCAGAACATTGGGGGTCCAGGGAAATGATGGCTACACCTTC. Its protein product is CASRTLGVQGNDGYTF.